This T cell receptor beta chain was identified in a study of OX40 agonist ivuxolimab in advanced cancers. On the study more broadly: Given to patients was ivuxolimab, an agonistic anti-OX40 (CD134) antibody.

Drawing of blood for sampling happened at baseline, at cycle 4 day 1, and at cycle 7 day 1. Whole-study findings and limits: Relative to CD4+ cells, CD8+ T cells on average had more expanded clones.

In the case of this clone: Its antigen remains unknown. At the DNA level, this CDR3 is encoded by other sequences in the same sample as well.

CDR3 length: 15 amino acids. CDR1 and CDR2 (germline): MNHNS, SASEGT. J lost 6 bases, V lost 1 base, and 3 bases had no gene match. Some clones are missing from TCRdb's copy, which holds only in-frame ones; the method was immunoSEQ multiplex PCR. The sample has roughly 90,000 clones, about 90% seen once; the top ten hold roughly 8.7%. The sample in question was CD4+ or CD8+ T cells sorted from blood, obtained in a trial of the OX40 agonist ivuxolimab. The V call is TRBV6-1, the J call TRBJ2-1, with 10 positions matching TRBD2. The TCR originated in an adult with an advanced solid tumor such as melanoma, head and neck, liver or kidney cancer. CDR3: CASSEEASGSNEQFF. The CDR3 DNA reads TGTGCCAGCAGTGAAGAGGCTAGCGGGAGCAATGAGCAGTTCTTC.